The text below deals with one TCR beta chain. No antigen is known for it. The sample holds no much larger clone one base away, and base qualities are not on file. The data were taken from a study of blood T cell repertoires in COVID-19 (dated by TCRdb to 2018 to 2020). Background for the entire study: Samples from collaborators originated in the United States, Italy and Spain and spanned both the acute and convalescent phases of COVID-19. The prospective study material was composed of cDNA or gDNA derived from T cells, B-cell-depleted T cells, or PBMCs. Subjects who had been exposed to COVID-19, were actively infected with it, or had recovered from it provided the deeply sampled blood TCRbeta repertoires that made up the dataset. The repertoires were made available in a free public database intended to serve as a resource for research on the immune response to SARS-CoV-2. The samples were drawn from two sources: the first 160 participants of the ongoing ImmuneRACE study, and 1,254 subjects contributed by 6 global collaborators. A de-identified subject ID, COVID-19 status, age in years and sex were almost always included in the sample metadata. Where available, HLA class I and class II types were obtained from metadata supplied by the sample provider rather than from assay-based typing.

The immunoSEQ Assay, a bias-controlled multiplex PCR, was used to amplify TCRbeta CDR3 regions from genomic DNA. Processing in the source paper ran as follows. Within the assay, amplification of reference gene primers was used to estimate how many nucleated cells each sample contained. To quantify the absolute abundance of each unique TCRbeta CDR3 rearrangement, sequence reads were collapsed and filtered. For each sample, productive Simpson clonality was calculated by taking the square root of Simpson's diversity index across productive rearrangements. In its TCRdb copy, this immuneACCESS table keeps in-frame sequences only and misses some clones. Where compared with another copy, unresolved V genes explain less than half of these, and the others have no known cause. V and J calls and clone size are copied from that table; D and trimming were computed from the DNA. This sample lists under 200,000 clones; about 80% were detected once. Around 7.8% of the sample is in the top ten clones.

One collaborating source in Seattle enrolled patients while the patients were actively infected and followed the patients over time throughout the course of disease. Collaborating institutions collected whole blood in K2EDTA tubes following their own protocols. For TCRbeta analysis, collaborator samples were shipped as frozen whole blood, as isolated PBMCs, or as DNA extracted from either sample type. Taken from the germline V gene, the CDR1 and CDR2 loops are SNHLY and FYNNEI. The CDR3 covers 14 residues, taking in both the cysteine and the phenylalanine. The retained sequence is limited to the CDR3, 42 bases, with the frame set at the first base. Cut back by 7 bases and 4 bases, the V and J ends lie 16 bases apart. Study-wide conclusions, independent of this receptor: Clinical and demographic metadata were provided uncurated, with the amount varying by source and participant.

This sequence was found in a woman aged 55-69 years with COVID-19, enrolled during active disease. The chain was built from TRBV2 and TRBJ1-2; the D segment could be TRBD1, given 6 matching bases. Sequencing was carried out using peripheral blood. The CDR3 loop reads CASIEGGAFYGYTF. The DNA is as follows: TGTGCCAGCATCGAGGGGGGGGCCTTCTATGGCTACACCTTC. Here the CDR3 is joined to the reference TRBV2 and TRBJ1-2 genes, and the full variable domain is: EPEVTQTPSHQVTQMGQEVILRCVPISNHLYFYWYRQILGQKVEFLVSFYNNEISEKSEIFDDQFSVERPDGSNFTLKIRSTKLEDSAMYFCASIEGGAFYGYTFGSGTRLTVV.